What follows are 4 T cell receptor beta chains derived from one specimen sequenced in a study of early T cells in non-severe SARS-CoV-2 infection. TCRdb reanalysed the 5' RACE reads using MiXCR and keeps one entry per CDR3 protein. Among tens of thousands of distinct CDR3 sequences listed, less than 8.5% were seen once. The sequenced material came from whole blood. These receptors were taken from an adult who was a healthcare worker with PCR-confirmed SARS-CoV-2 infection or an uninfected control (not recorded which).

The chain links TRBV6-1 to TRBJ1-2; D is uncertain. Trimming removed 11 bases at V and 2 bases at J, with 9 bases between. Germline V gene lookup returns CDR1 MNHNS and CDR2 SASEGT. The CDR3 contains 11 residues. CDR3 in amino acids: CAVGPNYGYTF. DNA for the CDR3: TGTGCCGTCGGACCAAACTATGGCTACACCTTC.

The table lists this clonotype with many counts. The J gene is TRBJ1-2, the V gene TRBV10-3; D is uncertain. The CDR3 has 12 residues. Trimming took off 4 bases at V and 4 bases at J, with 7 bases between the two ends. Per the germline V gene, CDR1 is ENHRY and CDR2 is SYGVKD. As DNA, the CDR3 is TGTGCCATCAGTGGGTCGAGCTATGGCTACACCTTC. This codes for CAISGSSYGYTF.

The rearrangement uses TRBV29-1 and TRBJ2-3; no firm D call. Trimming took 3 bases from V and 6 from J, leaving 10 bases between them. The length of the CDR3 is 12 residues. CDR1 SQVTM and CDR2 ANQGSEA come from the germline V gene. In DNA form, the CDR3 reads TGCAGCGTTGATTTAGCTCCGGATACGCAGTATTTT. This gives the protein CSVDLAPDTQYF.

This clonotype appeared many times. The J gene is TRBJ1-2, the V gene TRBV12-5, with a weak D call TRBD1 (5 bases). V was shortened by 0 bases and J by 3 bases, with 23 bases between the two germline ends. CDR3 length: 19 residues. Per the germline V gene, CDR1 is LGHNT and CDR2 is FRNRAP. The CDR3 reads CASGLVDPPGRMDHYGYTF. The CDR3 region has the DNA TGTGCTAGTGGTTTGGTAGATCCCCCGGGACGGATGGACCACTATGGCTACACCTTC.